This T cell receptor beta chain was profiled in a study of response to subunit inactivated influenza vaccine. Overall study results and limits: Authors suggested each seasonal flu vaccination may recruit only limited numbers of new T cells.

TCRdb re-derived calls from the RT-PCR reads in MiXCR, one entry per CDR3 protein. The sample lists 800,000 to 1,000,000 distinct CDR3 sequences; over 20% were seen once. The CDR3 is 18 amino acids. Germline V lookup: CDR1 MNHEY, CDR2 SVGEGT. Trimming left V 5 bases short and J 15 bases short, with 35 bases between. This clonotype has only a few counts. Its target is unknown. The chain links TRBV6-2 or TRBV6-3 to TRBJ2-1, with D possibly TRBD2 on 6 matching bases. This specimen was PBMCs from blood, taken 5 to 6 days after vaccination. The origin of this receptor is a man aged 50-59 years who received an inactivated influenza vaccine. CDR3 region: CASSPGAFSREMRGGRFF. The CDR3 DNA sequence: TGTGCCAGCAGTCCCGGGGCCTTTTCCCGGGAGATGCGAGGAGGGAGGTTCTTC.